What follows describes a single T cell receptor beta chain. Germline CDR1 is SGHDN and CDR2 is FVKESK. Trimming stripped 0 bases from V and 2 bases from J, with 9 bases between. The length of the CDR3 is 15 residues. The record originates from a study of cytomegalovirus exposure and HLA in healthy donors. Amplification used 60 Vbeta primers and 13 Jbeta primers. The table came from immunoSEQ multiplex PCR; TCRdb's copy has only in-frame clones and leaves some out. Among over 70,000 clones listed, approximately 69% were seen once. This receptor was identified in a woman in her 50s in good health and CMV-seropositive. The sample consisted of PBMCs. The chain recombines TRBV14 with TRBJ2-3; D is perhaps TRBD1 (5 bases). Here the CDR3 reads CASSQEGVPTDTQYF. CDR3 in DNA: TGTGCCAGCAGCCAAGAAGGGGTTCCCACAGATACGCAGTATTTT.